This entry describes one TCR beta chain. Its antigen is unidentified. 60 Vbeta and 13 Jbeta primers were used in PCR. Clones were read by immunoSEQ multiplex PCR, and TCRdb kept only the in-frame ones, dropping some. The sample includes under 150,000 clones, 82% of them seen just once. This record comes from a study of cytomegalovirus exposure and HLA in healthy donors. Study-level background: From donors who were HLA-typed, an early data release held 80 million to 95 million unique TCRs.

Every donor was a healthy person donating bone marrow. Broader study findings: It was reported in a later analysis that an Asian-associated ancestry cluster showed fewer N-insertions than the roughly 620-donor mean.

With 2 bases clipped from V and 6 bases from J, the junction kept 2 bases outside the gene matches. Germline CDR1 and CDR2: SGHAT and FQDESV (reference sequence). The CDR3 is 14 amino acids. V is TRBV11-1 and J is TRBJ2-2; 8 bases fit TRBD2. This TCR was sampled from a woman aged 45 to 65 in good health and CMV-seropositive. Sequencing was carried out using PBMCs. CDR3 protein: CASSLYGGAGELFF. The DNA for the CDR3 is TGTGCCAGCAGCTTATACGGGGGGGCCGGGGAGCTGTTTTTT.